Sequencing of this TCR beta chain was carried out in a study of post-analysis software for immune sequencing data. Study-level results: The five TRBV segments detected at higher frequency in patients than in controls included TRBV5-6, TRBV5-1 and TRBV20-1.

The TCR beta cDNA libraries carried unique molecular identifiers. TCRdb ran MiXCR on the PCR reads and lists one entry per CDR3 protein. This table holds 430,000 or so distinct CDR3 sequences, approximately 42% found once. A remark on this clonotype: Its matching antigen is unknown.

CDR1 is SEHNR, CDR2 FQNEAQ, per germline (reference sequence). The CDR3 sequence is 15 residues long. V gave up 1 base and J gave up 0 bases, with 9 bases separating them. Sequences were obtained from blood. The chain has TRBV7-9 and TRBJ2-5; a weak D match, TRBD2 (5 bases). The TCR originated in a girl aged 2-10 years with multiple sclerosis. The CDR3 DNA follows: TGTGCCAGCAGCTTAGTCGGGGTGTACCAAGAGACCCAGTACTTC. Translated, it gives CASSLVGVYQETQYF.